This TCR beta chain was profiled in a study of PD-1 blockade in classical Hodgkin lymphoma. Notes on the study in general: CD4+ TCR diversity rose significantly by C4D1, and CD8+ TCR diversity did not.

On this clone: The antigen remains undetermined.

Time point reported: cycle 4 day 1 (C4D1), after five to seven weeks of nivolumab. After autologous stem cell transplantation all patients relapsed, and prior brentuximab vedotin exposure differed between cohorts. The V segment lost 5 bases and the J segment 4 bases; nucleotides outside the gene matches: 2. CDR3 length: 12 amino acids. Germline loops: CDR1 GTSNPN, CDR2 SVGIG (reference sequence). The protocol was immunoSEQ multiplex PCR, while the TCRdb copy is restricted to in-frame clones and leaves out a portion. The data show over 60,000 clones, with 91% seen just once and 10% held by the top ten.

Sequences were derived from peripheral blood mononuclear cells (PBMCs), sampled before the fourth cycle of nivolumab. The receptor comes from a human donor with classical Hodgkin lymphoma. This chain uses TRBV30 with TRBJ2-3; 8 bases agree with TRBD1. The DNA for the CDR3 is TGTGCCTGGGGACAGGGAGCAGATACGCAGTATTTT. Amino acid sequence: CAWGQGADTQYF.